What follows is one T cell receptor beta chain and its context. Its antigen is as yet unknown. This CDR3 contains 15 residues. Looked up from germline, CDR1 is LNHDA and CDR2 is SQIVND (reference sequence). The sample is drawn from a study of T cells expressing NK-cell markers. TCRdb reprocessed the 5' RACE reads and reports one entry per CDR3 protein, with no DNA. The specimen's table records 350,000 to 450,000 distinct CDR3 sequences. The study's findings and limits: Evidence did not settle whether expanded NKG2C+ T cell clones targeted HCMV.

This TCR derives from a man aged 18-69 years in good health. Sequenced material: blood T cells: a sorted CD56 or NKG2C T cell subset, CD4+ or CD8+ T cells, or bulk PBMC T cells (not recorded which). The rearrangement links TRBV19 to TRBJ1-5; checking the TCRdb D call of TRBD1 is not possible without DNA. CDR3 region: CASSPGSSLNQPQHF.